Listed here is a single T cell receptor beta chain. The sample comes from a study of blood T cell repertoires in COVID-19. About the research overall: Sites across the United States, Italy and Spain contributed samples from acute and convalescent COVID-19. PBMCs, B-cell-depleted T cells, or T cells provided the cDNA or gDNA that made up the material.

The CDR3 runs to 15 residues. From germline, CDR1 is SGHVS and CDR2 FNYEAQ. The ends were cut back, 5 bases at V and 0 bases at J, with 14 bases in the middle. Under the authors' procedure: Estimates of nucleated cell counts were drawn from the amplification of reference gene primers. The data were produced by immunoSEQ multiplex PCR, yet TCRdb's version contains in-frame clones alone and is incomplete. D and trimming come from the DNA, and the V and J calls and clone size come from that table. This sample has some 150,000 clones, with roughly 86% found just once. This sequence was found in a human donor in a cohort sampled during active COVID-19. Source material: peripheral blood. J is TRBJ2-7 and V is TRBV7-6; tentative D call: TRBD1 (5 bases). The CDR3 spells CASSTGHRSSYEQYF. The CDR3 bases are TGTGCCAGCAGCACTGGACATCGGAGCTCCTACGAGCAGTACTTC.